This T cell receptor beta chain comes out of a study of T cell responses to AZD1222 COVID-19 vaccine. Study findings and constraints: The study sampled repertoires only after the peak T cell response. Regions left unmutated in variants are reportedly the target of nearly half of spike-specific TCRs.

The assay was immunoSEQ multiplex PCR, and TCRdb's table has in-frame clones only and misses some. The table includes some 160,000 clones, roughly 88% detected once. Concerning this clone itself: Its cognate antigen is unknown.

The CDR3 has 12 residues. Germline values: CDR1 SQVTM, CDR2 ANQGSEA. V was trimmed by 6 bases and J by 2 bases, leaving 11 bases between them. Sequences were derived from peripheral blood, sampled 28 days after the second AZD1222 dose. The chain couples TRBV29-1 to TRBJ2-7; weak D call: TRBD1 (6 bases). The source is an adult who received the AZD1222 COVID-19 vaccine. In nucleotides, the CDR3 is TGCAGCGTAGGCAGGGGTCCCTACGAGCAGTACTTC. It codes for CSVGRGPYEQYF.